Shown below are 5 T cell receptor beta chains from a single sample sequenced in a study of regulatory T cells in long-lasting Graves disease (dated by TCRdb to about 2021). The method behind the library was multiplex PCR. The sequencer was an Illumina HiSeq 4000. CDR3 regions were amplified by Arm-PCR with iRepertoire HTBI primers to construct TCR beta libraries. TCRdb trimmed public reads at Q25 via fastp, called clones via MiXCR and kept in-frame beta chains. When rows share a CDR3 protein, they turn into one entry using the most common DNA and genes. This sample has hundreds of thousands of distinct CDR3 sequences in its table, and approximately 15% of those were observed once. The ten most abundant clones make up just under 30% of the sample. The sample's time point label is to be understood as: newly diagnosed GD, antithyroid drugs for less than 3 months. For both TCR sequencing and RNA sequencing, RNA was extracted from PBMCs using TRIzol.

The sample was also linked to a second study, of T cells in Graves' hyperthyroidism and ophthalmopathy.

The specimen comprised peripheral blood mononuclear cells (PBMCs), sampled at new diagnosis, from a patient treated with antithyroid drugs. The receptors were sampled from a man aged 35-49 years with Graves disease. Donor details come from another sample of the same person, matched by shared clones.

Notes on this clonotype: A much larger clone is a single base away; this may be a read error. The chain carries TRBV6-2 or TRBV6-3 and TRBJ2-1, with 10 bases matching TRBD2. This CDR3 comprises 16 residues. V lost 1 base and J lost 4; bases outside the gene matches: 4. Germline CDR1 and CDR2: MNHEY and SVGEGT. This CDR3 is CASSYYLAGDYNEQFF. The CDR3 DNA is TGTGCCAGCAGTTACTATCTAGCGGGGGATTACAATGAGCAGTTCTTC.

This clonotype was observed many times. The chain is built from TRBV30 and TRBJ2-7, with D possibly TRBD1 on 5 matching bases. V was clipped by 0 bases and J by 3 bases, with 6 bases between them. CDR1 is GTSNPN, CDR2 SVGIG, per germline (reference sequence). CDR3 length: 12 amino acids. This CDR3 reads CAWSVRGYEQYF. The CDR3 nucleotides are TGTGCCTGGAGTGTAAGGGGCTACGAGCAGTACTTC. Together with reference TRBV30 and TRBJ2-7, the CDR3 gives the full variable domain: SQTIHQWPATLVQPVGSPLSLECTVEGTSNPNLYWYRQAAGRGLQLLFYSVGIGQISSEVPQNLSASRPQDRQFILSSKKLLLSDSGFYLCAWSVRGYEQYFGPGTRLTVT.

The V and J genes are TRBV20-1 and TRBJ1-1; D is possibly TRBD1 (5 bases). Germline V gives CDR1 DFQATT, CDR2 SNEGSKA (reference sequence). There are 15 residues in the CDR3. V was clipped by 0 bases and J by 1 base, with 12 bases between them. The CDR3 sequence: CSARDQGGPNTEAFF. CDR3 DNA: TGCAGTGCTAGAGATCAGGGAGGGCCGAACACTGAAGCTTTCTTT.

The rearrangement joins TRBV20-1 to TRBJ2-3; D unclear. Deletions cut 0 bases from V and 8 bases from J, with 9 bases between. Germline V lookup: CDR1 DFQATT, CDR2 SNEGSKA (reference sequence). The CDR3 loop spans 12 amino acids. The CDR3 sequence: CSARDLGGTQYF. DNA of the CDR3: TGCAGTGCTAGAGATCTGGGCGGTACGCAGTATTTT.

This clonotype occurred many times. The V and J genes are TRBV3-1 and TRBJ2-3, with D tentatively TRBD1 or TRBD2 (5 bases each). V lost 3 bases to trimming and J lost 2 bases, with 15 bases between them. There are 16 residues in the CDR3. Germline loops: CDR1 LGHDT, CDR2 YNNKEL (reference sequence). CDR3 protein: CASSHQLGVTTDTQYF. The DNA for the CDR3 is TGTGCCAGCAGCCACCAACTGGGGGTCACCACAGATACGCAGTATTTT.